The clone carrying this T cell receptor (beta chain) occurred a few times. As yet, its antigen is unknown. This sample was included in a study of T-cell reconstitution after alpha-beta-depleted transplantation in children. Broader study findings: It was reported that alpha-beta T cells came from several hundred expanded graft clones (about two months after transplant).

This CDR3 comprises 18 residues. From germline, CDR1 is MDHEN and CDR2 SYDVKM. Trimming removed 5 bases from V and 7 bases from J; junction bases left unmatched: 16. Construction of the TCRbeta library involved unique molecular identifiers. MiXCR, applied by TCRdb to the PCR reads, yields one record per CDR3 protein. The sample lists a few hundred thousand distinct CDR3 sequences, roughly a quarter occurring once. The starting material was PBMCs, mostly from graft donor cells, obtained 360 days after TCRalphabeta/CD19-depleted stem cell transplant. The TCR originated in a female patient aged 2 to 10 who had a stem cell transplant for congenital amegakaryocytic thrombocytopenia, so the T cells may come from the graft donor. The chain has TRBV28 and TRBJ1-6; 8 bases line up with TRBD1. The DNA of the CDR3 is TGTGCCAGCAGTCCCACCTCATTTGGACAGGGACGCAATTCACCCCTCCACTTT. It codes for CASSPTSFGQGRNSPLHF.